These 21 T cell receptor beta chains were sequenced from one sample in a study of blood T cell repertoires in COVID-19. TCRdb's copy holds only in-frame clones and misses some; the assay was immunoSEQ multiplex PCR. The sample shows approximately 120,000 clones, approximately 81% of them seen only once. Sample: peripheral blood. The receptor set was obtained from a man older than 75 with COVID-19, enrolled during active disease.

The chain uses TRBV5-3 and TRBJ2-7; 10 bases align to TRBD2. TRBV5-3 is marked as an open reading frame, function uncertain. The CDR3 spans 17 residues. The junction had 15 bases not matched to a gene; V was cut back by 4 bases and J by 5 bases. For the CDR3, the DNA is TGTGCCAGAAGCCTTGGACTAGCGGAATCTCTCGGGCACGAGCAGTACTTC. Protein sequence: CARSLGLAESLGHEQYF.

The V and J genes are TRBV28 and TRBJ1-1; no clear D. Trimming cost V 7 bases and J 5 bases, with 11 bases left between them. From germline, CDR1 is MDHEN and CDR2 SYDVKM. The CDR3 is 12 amino acids. Here the CDR3 reads CASKRAGTEAFF. The DNA for the CDR3 is TGTGCCAGCAAAAGGGCGGGAACTGAAGCTTTCTTT.

The chain links TRBV27 to TRBJ2-7; no reliable D call. CDR1 is MNHEY, CDR2 SMNVEV, per germline (reference sequence). The germline V and J ends were trimmed by 0 bases and 1 base, with 7 bases remaining between them. The CDR3 is made up of 14 amino acids. The CDR3 loop is CASSLSVGSYEQYF. In DNA, the CDR3 is TGTGCCAGCAGTTTATCGGTCGGTTCCTACGAGCAGTACTTC.

This rearrangement joins TRBV11-2 to TRBJ2-5, with TRBD1 matching over 12 bases. J gave up 4 bases and V 5 bases, and 14 bases lay outside the gene matches. This CDR3 contains 18 residues. The germline CDR1 and CDR2 sequences are SGHAT and FQNNGV. The CDR3 region has the DNA TGTGCCAGCAGCCCTGGTGGGGGGACAGGGGGCATTGGAGAGACCCAGTACTTC. Protein product: CASSPGGGTGGIGETQYF.

The chain uses TRBV18 and TRBJ2-7; 8 nucleotides align to TRBD1. The CDR3 has 16 amino acids. Germline V lookup: CDR1 KGHSH, CDR2 LQKENI. Trimming removed 3 bases from V and 0 bases from J; junction bases left unmatched: 7. In nucleotides, the CDR3 is TGTGCCAGCTCACCTCGACAGGGGTCCTACTCCTACGAGCAGTACTTC. Residues: CASSPRQGSYSYEQYF.

This clone has just one count. V and J are TRBV30 and TRBJ2-2; 8 bases map to TRBD2. CDR1 and CDR2 (germline): GTSNPN, SVGIG (reference sequence). V shed 3 bases and J 4 bases; nucleotides not matched to a gene: 7. The CDR3 is 15 amino acids. The DNA of the CDR3 is TGTGCCTGGAGGCCCACCGGGACTAGCACCGGGGAGCTGTTTTTT. This gives the protein CAWRPTGTSTGELFF.

In its sample, this clone was seen once. This sequence joins TRBV6-4 and TRBJ2-1, with a weak D call TRBD2 (6 bases). The CDR3 covers 15 residues. The germline V and J ends were trimmed by 5 bases and 4 bases, with 15 bases remaining between them. Per the germline V gene, CDR1 is MRHNA and CDR2 is SNTAGT. DNA of the CDR3: TGTGCCAGCAGTAAGAGCGGGTCGGGATACAATGAGCAGTTCTTC. This translates into CASSKSGSGYNEQFF.

This chain uses TRBV28 with TRBJ2-3; maybe TRBD1 (8 bases). In germline, CDR1 is MDHEN, CDR2 SYDVKM. This CDR3 has 16 residues. Between the trimmed V and J ends, which lost 5 bases and 0 bases, there was a span of 15 bases. DNA of the CDR3: TGTGCCAGCAGTCAGGGGGCGGGAGTTAGCACAGATACGCAGTATTTT. It yields the protein CASSQGAGVSTDTQYF.

The genes are TRBV7-9 and TRBJ1-2; D gene ambiguous. CDR1 is SEHNR and CDR2 is FQNEAQ in the germline V gene (reference sequence). V gave up 0 bases and J gave up 4 bases, with 12 bases separating them. The CDR3 is 15 amino acids. This CDR3 reads CASSLAPSGSYGYTF. CDR3 DNA: TGTGCCAGCAGCTTAGCACCATCGGGGAGCTATGGCTACACCTTC.

The CDR3 is CASSLRTGPEGYTF. CDR3 DNA: TGTGCCAGCTCACTCCGGACAGGACCGGAAGGCTACACCTTC. This chain uses TRBV18 with TRBJ1-2, with 7 positions matching TRBD1. Trimming cost V 4 bases and J 8 bases; bases outside gene matches: 10. The germline V gene encodes CDR1 KGHSH and CDR2 LQKENI. The CDR3 length is 14 residues.

The V gene is TRBV20-1, the J gene TRBJ1-2; D call uncertain. This CDR3 comprises 9 residues. V was pared by 5 bases and J by 5 bases, with 3 bases between. The germline V gene has CDR1 DFQATT and CDR2 SNEGSKA (reference sequence). CDR3 sequence (DNA): TGCAGTGCTTCTTATGGCTACACCTTC. Translation gives CSASYGYTF.

This clone occurred a few times. V usage is TRBV5-1 and J usage is TRBJ2-7, with 10 positions matching TRBD1. J lost 3 bases, V lost 4 bases, and 4 bases had no gene match. From germline, CDR1 is SGHRS and CDR2 YFSETQ. The CDR3 is made up of 14 amino acids. DNA for the CDR3: TGCGCCAGCAGCCCGACAGGGGGCATCTACGAGCAGTACTTC. Translation gives CASSPTGGIYEQYF.

The rearrangement joins TRBV10-3 to TRBJ1-5; 7 bases line up with TRBD1. Losses at the gene ends were 6 bases for V and 0 bases for J; bases not matched to a gene: 5. The CDR3 loop spans 15 amino acids. Germline CDR1 ENHRY, CDR2 SYGVKD. In DNA form, the CDR3 reads TGTGCCATCAGAGGGACAGACGATAGCAATCAGCCCCAGCATTTT. Translated, it gives CAIRGTDDSNQPQHF.

The genes are TRBV7-9 and TRBJ2-5; the match to TRBD1 covers 9 bases. Germline V CDR1 and CDR2: SEHNR, FQNEAQ (reference sequence). V lost 5 bases to trimming and J lost 5 bases; unmatched junction nucleotides: 6. The CDR3 contains 14 residues. CDR3 nucleotide sequence: TGTGCCAGCAGCAAGGGACAGGGCGGCGAGACCCAGTACTTC. Translated, it gives CASSKGQGGETQYF.

V is TRBV19 and J is TRBJ1-2; 10 bases are a match to TRBD1. J was trimmed by 6 bases and V by 10 bases; bases with no gene match: 5. The length of the CDR3 is 12 residues. CDR1 LNHDA and CDR2 SQIVND come from the germline V gene (reference sequence). DNA of the CDR3: TGTGCCATCGGGGACAGGGGTAATGGCTACACCTTC. It yields the protein CAIGDRGNGYTF. Full variable domain (remainder filled in from reference TRBV19 and TRBJ1-2): DGGITQSPKYLFRKEGQNVTLSCEQNLNHDAMYWYRQDPGQGLRLIYYSQIVNDFQKGDIAEGYSVSREKKESFPLTVTSAQKNPTAFYLCAIGDRGNGYTFGSGTRLTVV.

V gene TRBV28 combines with J gene TRBJ2-1; 8 nucleotides line up with TRBD2. V gave up 5 bases and J gave up 6 bases; unmatched junction bases: 9. The CDR3 length is 15 residues. CDR1 is MDHEN, CDR2 SYDVKM, per germline. The DNA of the CDR3 is TGTGCCAGCAGTCCAAGCGGGAGAAGGGGCAATGAGCAGTTCTTC. Its translation: CASSPSGRRGNEQFF.

This chain connects TRBV7-8 to TRBJ1-2, with a possible D match to TRBD1 (5 bases). Germline V gene data show CDR1 as SGHVS and CDR2 as FQNEAQ. Deletions cut 4 bases from V and 7 bases from J, with 19 bases between. This CDR3 spans 15 amino acids. CDR3 amino acids: CASSSWRDRLGGYTF. The CDR3 coding sequence is TGTGCCAGCAGCTCTTGGCGGGACCGCTTGGGTGGCTACACCTTC.

This chain connects TRBV19 to TRBJ1-5, with 8 bases that match TRBD1. Germline loops: CDR1 LNHDA, CDR2 SQIVND (reference sequence). This CDR3 contains 13 residues. The V gene end was trimmed by 7 bases and the J gene end by 5 bases; junction bases not matched to a gene: 4. As DNA, the CDR3 is TGTGCCAGTACCGGACAGGGCCATCAGCCCCAGCATTTT. Translating it yields CASTGQGHQPQHF.

The chain joins TRBV7-8 to TRBJ1-4; TRBD1 might be the D (5 bases). V was shortened by 1 base and J by 7 bases, with 10 bases between the two germline ends. Germline loops: CDR1 SGHVS, CDR2 FQNEAQ. There are 14 residues in the CDR3. CDR3 sequence (DNA): TGTGCCAGCAGCTTAGATACAGGCGGTGAAAAACTGTTTTTT. This gives the protein CASSLDTGGEKLFF. Filled out from reference TRBV7-8 and TRBJ1-4, the complete variable domain reads GAGVSQSPRYKVAKRGQDVALRCDPISGHVSLFWYQQALGQGPEFLTYFQNEAQLDKSGLPSDRFFAERPEGSVSTLKIQRTQQEDSAVYLCASSLDTGGEKLFFGSGTQLSVL.

The chain joins TRBV5-5 to TRBJ2-5, with 13 bases matching TRBD2. Looked up from germline, CDR1 is SGHKS and CDR2 is YYEKEE (reference sequence). There are 16 residues in the CDR3. J lost 5 bases, V lost 0 bases, and 4 bases had no gene match. The CDR3 protein is CASSLELAGGAETQYF. Here the CDR3 DNA reads TGTGCCAGCAGCTTGGAACTAGCGGGAGGGGCTGAGACCCAGTACTTC. Full variable domain (outside the CDR3, taken from reference TRBV5-5 and TRBJ2-5): DAGVTQSPTHLIKTRGQQVTLRCSPISGHKSVSWYQQVLGQGPQFIFQYYEKEERGRGNFPDRFSARQFPNYSSELNVNALLLGDSALYLCASSLELAGGAETQYFGPGTRLLVL.

This sequence joins TRBV28 and TRBJ2-1; TRBD1 is a possible D gene (6 bases). Germline CDR1 is MDHEN and CDR2 is SYDVKM. V lost 7 bases and J lost 6, with 16 bases in between. The CDR3 spans 14 residues. CDR3 region: CASIPGHRANEQFF. CDR3 coding DNA: TGTGCCAGCATCCCGGGACATCGGGCCAATGAGCAGTTCTTC.